The text below deals with one TCR beta chain. Its cognate antigen is unknown. The data originate from a study of cytomegalovirus exposure and HLA in healthy donors. The study, taken as a whole, reports: Highly shared variants forming one cluster were likely a sequencing artifact. Trimming of TCR beta V- and J-genes showed a link, identified in a later analysis, to a missense DCLRE1C variant.

It was with 60 Vbeta and 13 Jbeta primers that the PCR ran. Using immunoSEQ multiplex PCR, the repertoire was profiled, and TCRdb retains in-frame clones only, with some absent. Of about 190,000 clones in the sample, about 90% are singletons; the top ten hold 0.9% to 1.2%. The origin of this receptor is a boy aged 2 to 10 in good health and CMV-seronegative. Sequencing was carried out using PBMCs.

The CDR3 bases are TGCGCCAGCAGCTTGGGAGGCTCGTCTGGGGAGGAGACCCAGTACTTC. It yields the protein CASSLGGSSGEETQYF. The chain couples TRBV5-1 to TRBJ2-5, with D possibly TRBD2 on 5 matching bases. The germline V and J ends were trimmed by 0 bases and 5 bases, with 17 bases remaining between them. Germline CDR1 is SGHRS and CDR2 is YFSETQ. The CDR3 consists of 16 residues. Full variable domain (rest looked up from reference TRBV5-1 and TRBJ2-5): KAGVTQTPRYLIKTRGQQVTLSCSPISGHRSVSWYQQTPGQGLQFLFEYFSETQRNKGNFPGRFSGRQFSNSRSEMNVSTLELGDSALYLCASSLGGSSGEETQYFGPGTRLLVL.